Listed below are T cell receptor beta chains from one sample, sequenced in a study of CD8+ T cells in alopecia areata. Profiled with immunoSEQ multiplex PCR; TCRdb holds only in-frame clones, not every one. The sample has about 30,000 clones, less than 75% seen once. The sequenced sample was NKG2D-high CD8+ T cells sorted from blood. The receptors were gathered from a human donor with alopecia areata. The CDR3 runs from the conserved cysteine through the conserved F or W. The D gene is left open where the match is weak. The size field is filled for only some rows; it gives once, few, many or a size class.

V	D	size	J	DNA	CDR3
TRBV6-5	-	once	TRBJ1-1	TGTGCCAGCAGTTTAGGCCTGTGGCAACCGAACACTGAAGCTTTCTTT	CASSLGLWQPNTEAFF
TRBV28	TRBD1	-	TRBJ2-7	TGTGCCAGCAGTGTCGGACAGGCCTACGAGCAGTACTTC	CASSVGQAYEQYF
TRBV6-5	TRBD1	-	TRBJ2-5	TGTGCCAGCGGGACAGTACAAGAGACCCAGTACTTC	CASGTVQETQYF
TRBV7-9	TRBD2	few	TRBJ2-7	TGTGCCAGCAGCACACCAGGACTAGCCTACGAGCAGTACTTC	CASSTPGLAYEQYF
TRBV27	-	-	TRBJ1-2	TGTGCCAGCAGCCGAAGCCCAGGGAATAATGGCTACACCTTC	CASSRSPGNNGYTF
TRBV2	-	once	TRBJ2-1	TGTGCCAGCAGTGTCGGGTGGGGTATAGGTAATGAGCAGTTCTTC	CASSVGWGIGNEQFF
TRBV28	TRBD2	-	TRBJ2-1	TGTGCCAGCAGTTTTTTAGTGCGGGAGAATGAGCAGTTCTTC	CASSFLVRENEQFF
TRBV4-3	TRBD2	-	TRBJ2-7	TGCGCCAGCAGCCAAGGACTAGCGGGGGGCTACGAGCAGTACTTC	CASSQGLAGGYEQYF
TRBV5-6	-	-	TRBJ2-7	TGTGCCAGCAGCTTCGGGCTAGGGTTCTACGAGCAGTACTTC	CASSFGLGFYEQYF
TRBV29-1	-	few	TRBJ2-3	TGCAGCGCAGAGACCGGGTCGCGCGAAGATACGCAGTATTTT	CSAETGSREDTQYF
TRBV28	-	-	TRBJ2-1	TGTGCCAGCAGTTTCGGCCCGGCGACTAGACATGAGCAGTTCTTC	CASSFGPATRHEQFF
TRBV7-9	-	-	TRBJ1-1	TGTGCCAGCAGCTTACATCCGGGGTCGGGCACTGAAGCTTTCTTT	CASSLHPGSGTEAFF
TRBV27	-	-	TRBJ2-5	TGTGCCAGCAGTTTATCGGCGGGACAAGGATTCTTCCAAGAGACCCAGTACTTC	CASSLSAGQGFFQETQYF
TRBV5-1	-	-	TRBJ2-1	TGCGCCAGCGGCTCTAGTTGGGGGATCTACAATGAGCAGTTCTTC	CASGSSWGIYNEQFF
TRBV19	-	-	TRBJ1-1	TGTGCCAGTAGTATAGTAGAGGGAAGTTACACTGAAGCTTTCTTT	CASSIVEGSYTEAFF
TRBV27	-	-	TRBJ1-1	TGTGCCAGCAGTTGGTCCGTGAACACTGAAGCTTTCTTT	CASSWSVNTEAFF
TRBV7-6	-	-	TRBJ2-7	TGTGCCAGCAGCTTCGGAAGGGGCTACGAGCAGTACTTC	CASSFGRGYEQYF
TRBV6-5	-	-	TRBJ2-3	TGTGCCAGCAGTTACTCGGGCTTGTTAACCACAGATACGCAGTATTTT	CASSYSGLLTTDTQYF
TRBV29-1	TRBD1	once	TRBJ1-2	TGCAGCGTTCATGGACAGGGCTCCTATGGCTACACCTTC	CSVHGQGSYGYTF
TRBV9	-	-	TRBJ2-1	TGTGCCAGCAGCGTAGACTCCTACAATGAGCAGTTCTTC	CASSVDSYNEQFF
TRBV4-1	-	-	TRBJ2-7	TGCGCCAGCAGCCAAGTCGTACGGACCTACGAGCAGTACTTC	CASSQVVRTYEQYF
TRBV2	TRBD1	-	TRBJ2-7	TGTGCCACCTATGGACAGGGATCCCACGAGCAGTACTTC	CATYGQGSHEQYF
TRBV4-3	-	-	TRBJ2-1	TGCGCCAGCAGCCAAGACCCACGCCAGGTCGGCACCTACAATGAGCAGTTCTTC	CASSQDPRQVGTYNEQFF
TRBV5-6	-	once	TRBJ2-1	TGTGCCAGCAGCCCCGGCGTAATAGTCGGTGAGCAGTTCTTC	CASSPGVIVGEQFF
TRBV7-2	-	once	TRBJ2-7	TGTGCCAGCAGCTTAGTACAGTGGCAGGGTTTCGCCTACGAGCAGTACTTC	CASSLVQWQGFAYEQYF
TRBV27	TRBD2	-	TRBJ2-3	TGTGCCAGCAGTTTAATCGTAGCGGGGGACCGCACAGATACGCAGTATTTT	CASSLIVAGDRTDTQYF
TRBV30	-	-	TRBJ2-7	TGTGCCTGGAGAGACAGGGAGGTTCCCTACGAGCAGTACTTC	CAWRDREVPYEQYF
TRBV29-1	-	-	TRBJ2-1	TGCAGCGTTGTCGCTACCTACAATGAGCAGTTCTTC	CSVVATYNEQFF
TRBV5-4	TRBD1	few	TRBJ2-7	TGTGCCAGCAGCGTCGCAGGGGGCATCTACGAGCAGTACTTC	CASSVAGGIYEQYF
TRBV28	-	few	TRBJ2-7	TGTGCCAGCAGTTTATGGGGACGGGGTGCCTACGAGCAGTACTTC	CASSLWGRGAYEQYF
TRBV4-1	-	-	TRBJ1-6	TGCGCCAGCAGCCAGGGGACGGAGCTAAGTTATTCTGGCTCACCCCTCCACTTT	CASSQGTELSYSGSPLHF
TRBV19	TRBD1	few	TRBJ1-1	TGTGCCAGCGCCGGGACAGGGAACACTGAAGCTTTCTTT	CASAGTGNTEAFF
TRBV7-3	-	-	TRBJ2-7	TGTGCCAGCAGCTTAATGAACAGATACGAGCAGTACTTC	CASSLMNRYEQYF
TRBV15	TRBD1	-	TRBJ1-5	TGTGCCACCAGCCCGGGGCGGGGACAGGGTGTAAACGAGCAGCCCCAGCATTTT	CATSPGRGQGVNEQPQHF
TRBV6-5	-	-	TRBJ2-3	TGTGCCAGCAGTCAGAGCGGGTATGGCACAGATACGCAGTATTTT	CASSQSGYGTDTQYF
TRBV9	-	once	TRBJ1-2	TGTGCCAGCAGCGGGGGAAGGGACGCGTCCTATGGCTACACCTTC	CASSGGRDASYGYTF
TRBV5-4	TRBD1	-	TRBJ2-7	TGTGCCAGCAGCTTCAGGGGGCAACCCTACGAGCAGTACTTC	CASSFRGQPYEQYF